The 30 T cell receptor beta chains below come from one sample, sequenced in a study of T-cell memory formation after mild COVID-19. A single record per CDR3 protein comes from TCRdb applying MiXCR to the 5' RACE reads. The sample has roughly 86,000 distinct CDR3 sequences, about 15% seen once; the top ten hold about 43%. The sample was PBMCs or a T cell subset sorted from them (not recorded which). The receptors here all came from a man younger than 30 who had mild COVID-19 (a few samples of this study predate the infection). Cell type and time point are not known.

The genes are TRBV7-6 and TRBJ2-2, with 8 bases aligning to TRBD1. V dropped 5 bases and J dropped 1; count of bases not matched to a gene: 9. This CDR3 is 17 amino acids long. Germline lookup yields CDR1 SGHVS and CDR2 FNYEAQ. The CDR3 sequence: CASSPRTGILNTGELFF. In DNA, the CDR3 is TGTGCCAGCAGCCCCAGGACAGGGATCTTGAACACCGGGGAGCTGTTTTTT.

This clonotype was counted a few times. CDR3 amino acids: CASSELSQGMNSPLHF. CDR3 DNA: TGTGCCAGCAGTGAACTTTCACAGGGTATGAATTCACCCCTCCACTTT. V gene TRBV2 combines with J gene TRBJ1-6; D is perhaps TRBD1 (6 bases). Germline CDR1 SNHLY, CDR2 FYNNEI. The CDR3 is 16 residues long. Trimming shortened V by 2 bases and J by 7 bases, and 15 bases separated the two germline ends.

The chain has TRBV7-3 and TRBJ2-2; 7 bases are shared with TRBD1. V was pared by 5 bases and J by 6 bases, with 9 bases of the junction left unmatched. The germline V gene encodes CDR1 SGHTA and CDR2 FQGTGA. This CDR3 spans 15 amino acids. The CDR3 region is CASSLSDRFAGELFF. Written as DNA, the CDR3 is TGTGCCAGCAGCCTATCGGACAGGTTCGCCGGGGAGCTGTTTTTT.

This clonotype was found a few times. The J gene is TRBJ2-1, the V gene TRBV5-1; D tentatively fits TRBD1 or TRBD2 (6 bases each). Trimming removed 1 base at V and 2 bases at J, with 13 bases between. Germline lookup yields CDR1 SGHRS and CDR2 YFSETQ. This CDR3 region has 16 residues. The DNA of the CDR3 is TGCGCCAGCAGCTTGCGTTGGGGGGCGGCCTACAATGAGCAGTTCTTC. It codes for CASSLRWGAAYNEQFF.

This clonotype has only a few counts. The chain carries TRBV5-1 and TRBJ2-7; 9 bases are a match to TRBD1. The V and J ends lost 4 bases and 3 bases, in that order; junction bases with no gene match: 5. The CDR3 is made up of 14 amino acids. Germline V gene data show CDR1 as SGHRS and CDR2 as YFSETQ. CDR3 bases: TGCGCCAGCAGCACAGGGACAGGGAACTACGAGCAGTACTTC. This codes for CASSTGTGNYEQYF.

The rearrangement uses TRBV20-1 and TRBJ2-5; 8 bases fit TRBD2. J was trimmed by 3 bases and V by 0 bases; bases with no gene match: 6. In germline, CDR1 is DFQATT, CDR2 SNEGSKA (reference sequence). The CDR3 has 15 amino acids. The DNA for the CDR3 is TGCAGTGCTAGAGATCAGAAACTAGCGGAAGAGACCCAGTACTTC. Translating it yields CSARDQKLAEETQYF.

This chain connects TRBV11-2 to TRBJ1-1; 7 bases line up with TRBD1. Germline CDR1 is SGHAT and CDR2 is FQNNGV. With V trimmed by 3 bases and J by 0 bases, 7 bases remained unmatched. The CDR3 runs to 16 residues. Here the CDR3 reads CASSFQPTGVNTEAFF. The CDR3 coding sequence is TGTGCCAGCAGCTTCCAACCCACAGGGGTGAACACTGAAGCTTTCTTT.

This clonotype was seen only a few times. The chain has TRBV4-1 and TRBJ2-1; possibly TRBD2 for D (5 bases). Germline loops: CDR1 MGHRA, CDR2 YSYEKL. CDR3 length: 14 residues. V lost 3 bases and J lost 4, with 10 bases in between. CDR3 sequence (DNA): TGCGCCAGCAGCCATCTAGCTCAGTACAATGAGCAGTTCTTC. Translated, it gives CASSHLAQYNEQFF.

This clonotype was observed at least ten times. CDR3 coding DNA: TGTGCCAGCAGCCAAGTGGGACAAACGAACACCGGGGAGCTGTTTTTT. Amino acids: CASSQVGQTNTGELFF. V gene TRBV4-2 combines with J gene TRBJ2-2, with D possibly TRBD1 on 6 matching bases. The ends were cut back, 1 base at V and 0 bases at J, with 9 bases in the middle. Germline CDR1 reads LGHNA; CDR2 reads YNFKEQ. This CDR3 spans 16 amino acids.

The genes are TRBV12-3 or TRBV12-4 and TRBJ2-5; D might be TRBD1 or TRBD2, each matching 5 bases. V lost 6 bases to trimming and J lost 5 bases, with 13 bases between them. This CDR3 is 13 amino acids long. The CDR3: CASSPRGAETQYF. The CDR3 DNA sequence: TGTGCCAGCAGCCCCCGAGGGGCCGAGACCCAGTACTTC.

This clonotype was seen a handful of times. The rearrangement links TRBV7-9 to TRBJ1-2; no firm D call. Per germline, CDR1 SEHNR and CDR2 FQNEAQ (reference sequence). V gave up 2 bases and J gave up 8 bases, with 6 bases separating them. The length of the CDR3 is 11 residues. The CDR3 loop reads CASSLIEGYTF. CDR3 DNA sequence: TGTGCCAGCAGCTTAATTGAGGGCTACACCTTC.

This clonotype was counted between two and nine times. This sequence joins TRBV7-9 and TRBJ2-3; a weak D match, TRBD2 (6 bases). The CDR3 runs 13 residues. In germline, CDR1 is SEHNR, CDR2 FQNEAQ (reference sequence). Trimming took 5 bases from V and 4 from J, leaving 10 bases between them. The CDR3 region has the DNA TGTGCCAGCAGCCCGGAGGGCCCAGATACGCAGTATTTT. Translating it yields CASSPEGPDTQYF.

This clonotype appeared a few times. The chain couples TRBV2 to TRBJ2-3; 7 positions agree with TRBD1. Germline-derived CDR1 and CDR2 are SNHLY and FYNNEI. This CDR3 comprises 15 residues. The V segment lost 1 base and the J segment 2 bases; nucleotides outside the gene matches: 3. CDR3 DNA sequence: TGTGCCAGCAGTGAAGGACAGGGACCCACAGATACGCAGTATTTT. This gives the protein CASSEGQGPTDTQYF.

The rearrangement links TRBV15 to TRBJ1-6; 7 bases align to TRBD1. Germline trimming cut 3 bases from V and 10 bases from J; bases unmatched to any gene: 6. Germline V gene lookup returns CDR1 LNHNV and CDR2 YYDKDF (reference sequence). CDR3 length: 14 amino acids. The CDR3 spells CATSRRQGRSPLHF. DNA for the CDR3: TGTGCCACCAGCAGGCGACAGGGAAGGTCACCCCTCCACTTT.

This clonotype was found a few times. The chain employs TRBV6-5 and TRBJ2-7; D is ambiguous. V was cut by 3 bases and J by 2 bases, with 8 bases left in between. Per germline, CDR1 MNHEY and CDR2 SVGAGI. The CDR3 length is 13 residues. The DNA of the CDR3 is TGTGCCAGCAGTTATGACGAAACCTACGAGCAGTACTTC. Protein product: CASSYDETYEQYF.

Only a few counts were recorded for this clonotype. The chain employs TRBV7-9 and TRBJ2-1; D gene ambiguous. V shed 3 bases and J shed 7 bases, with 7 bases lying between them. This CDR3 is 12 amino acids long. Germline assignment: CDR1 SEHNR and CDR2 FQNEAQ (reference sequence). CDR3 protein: CASSFLSNEQFF. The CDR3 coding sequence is TGTGCCAGCAGCTTCCTGAGTAATGAGCAGTTCTTC.

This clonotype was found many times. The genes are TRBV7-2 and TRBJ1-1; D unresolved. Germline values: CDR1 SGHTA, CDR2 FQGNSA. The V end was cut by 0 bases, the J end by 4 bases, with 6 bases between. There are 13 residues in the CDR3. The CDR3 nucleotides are TGTGCCAGCAGCTTAGCCCCGAGCACTGAAGCTTTCTTT. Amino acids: CASSLAPSTEAFF.

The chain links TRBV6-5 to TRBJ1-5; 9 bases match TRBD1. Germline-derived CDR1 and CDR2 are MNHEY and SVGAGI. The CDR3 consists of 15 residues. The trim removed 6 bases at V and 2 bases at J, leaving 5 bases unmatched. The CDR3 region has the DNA TGTGCCAGCAGCCGGACAGGGGATCGCAATCAGCCCCAGCATTTT. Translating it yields CASSRTGDRNQPQHF.

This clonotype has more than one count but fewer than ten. The CDR3 nucleotides read TGTGCCAGCAGTGATCTGGGGGACATTTCCTATGATGGCTACACCTTC. Amino acid sequence: CASSDLGDISYDGYTF. The J gene is TRBJ1-2, the V gene TRBV21-1; the table's D gene call, TRBD1, was not cross checked with the DNA. TRBV21-1 is a known pseudogene. The CDR3 consists of 16 residues.

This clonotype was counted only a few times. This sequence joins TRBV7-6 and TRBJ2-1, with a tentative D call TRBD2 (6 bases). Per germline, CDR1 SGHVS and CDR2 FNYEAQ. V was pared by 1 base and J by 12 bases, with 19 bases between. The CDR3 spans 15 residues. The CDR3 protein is CASSLERGGLDRQFF. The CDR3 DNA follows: TGTGCCAGCAGCTTAGAAAGAGGAGGGCTTGACCGGCAGTTCTTC.

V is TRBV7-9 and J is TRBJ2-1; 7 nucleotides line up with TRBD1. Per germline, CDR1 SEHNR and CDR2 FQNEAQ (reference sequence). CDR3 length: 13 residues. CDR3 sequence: CVVQGNSYNEQFF. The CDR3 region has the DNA TGTGTGGTACAGGGGAACTCCTACAATGAGCAGTTCTTC.

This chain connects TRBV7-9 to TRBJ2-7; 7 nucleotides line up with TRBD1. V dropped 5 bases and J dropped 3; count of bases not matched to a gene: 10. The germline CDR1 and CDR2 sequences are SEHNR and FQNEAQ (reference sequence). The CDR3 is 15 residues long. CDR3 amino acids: CASSRKDRAGYEQYF. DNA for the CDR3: TGTGCCAGCAGCCGAAAAGACAGGGCCGGCTACGAGCAGTACTTC.

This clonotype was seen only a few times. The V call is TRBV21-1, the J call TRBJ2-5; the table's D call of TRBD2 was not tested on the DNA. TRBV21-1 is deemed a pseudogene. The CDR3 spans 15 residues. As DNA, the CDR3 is TGTGCCAGCAGCAAAGGGGGCCTAGACGCGGAGACCCAGTACTTC. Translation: CASSKGGLDAETQYF.

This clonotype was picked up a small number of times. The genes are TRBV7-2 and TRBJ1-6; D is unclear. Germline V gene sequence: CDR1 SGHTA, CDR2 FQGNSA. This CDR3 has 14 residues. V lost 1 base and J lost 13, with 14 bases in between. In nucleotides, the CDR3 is TGTGCCAGCAGCTTAGATCCGGCCATTGACCCCCTCCACTTT. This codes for CASSLDPAIDPLHF.

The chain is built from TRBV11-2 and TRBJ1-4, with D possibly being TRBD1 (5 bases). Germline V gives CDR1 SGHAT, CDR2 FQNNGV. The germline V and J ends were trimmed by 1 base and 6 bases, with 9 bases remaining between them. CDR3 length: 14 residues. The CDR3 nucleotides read TGTGCCAGCAGCTTAGGATCGGGGGATGAAAAACTGTTTTTT. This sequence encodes CASSLGSGDEKLFF. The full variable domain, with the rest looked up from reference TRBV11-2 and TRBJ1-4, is EAGVAQSPRYKIIEKRQSVAFWCNPISGHATLYWYQQILGQGPKLLIQFQNNGVVDDSQLPKDRFSAERLKGVDSTLKIQPAKLEDSAVYLCASSLGSGDEKLFFGSGTQLSVL.

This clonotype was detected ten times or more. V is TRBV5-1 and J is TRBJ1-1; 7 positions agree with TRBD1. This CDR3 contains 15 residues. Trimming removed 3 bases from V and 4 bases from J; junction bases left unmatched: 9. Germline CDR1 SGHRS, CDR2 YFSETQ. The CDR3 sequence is CASSSTGAVGTEAFF. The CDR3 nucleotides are TGCGCCAGCAGCTCCACAGGGGCTGTGGGCACTGAAGCTTTCTTT.

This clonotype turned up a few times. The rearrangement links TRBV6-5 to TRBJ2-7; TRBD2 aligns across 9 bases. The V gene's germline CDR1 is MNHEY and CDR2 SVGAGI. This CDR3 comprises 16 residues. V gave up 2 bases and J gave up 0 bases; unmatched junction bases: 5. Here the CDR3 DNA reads TGTGCCAGCAGTTACCAGCGGGGGGAGAGCTCCTACGAGCAGTACTTC. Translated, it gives CASSYQRGESSYEQYF.

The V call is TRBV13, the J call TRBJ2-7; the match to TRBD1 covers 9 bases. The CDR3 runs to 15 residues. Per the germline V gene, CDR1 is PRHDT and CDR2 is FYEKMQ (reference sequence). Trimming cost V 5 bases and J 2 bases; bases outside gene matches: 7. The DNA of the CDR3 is TGTGCCAGCAGCCAGGGGGACAGGGATGCCTACGAGCAGTACTTC. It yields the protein CASSQGDRDAYEQYF.

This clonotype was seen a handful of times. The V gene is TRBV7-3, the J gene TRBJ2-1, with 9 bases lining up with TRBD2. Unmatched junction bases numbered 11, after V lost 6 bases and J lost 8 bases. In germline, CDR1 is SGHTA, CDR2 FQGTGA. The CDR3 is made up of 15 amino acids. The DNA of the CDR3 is TGTGCCAGCAGTGACCTCGGGACTAGCATCTATGAGCAGTTCTTC. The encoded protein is CASSDLGTSIYEQFF. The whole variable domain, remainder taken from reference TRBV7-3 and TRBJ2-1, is GAGVSQTPSNKVTEKGKYVELRCDPISGHTALYWYRQSLGQGPEFLIYFQGTGAADDSGLPNDRFFAVRPEGSVSTLKIQRTERGDSAVYLCASSDLGTSIYEQFFGPGTRLTVL.

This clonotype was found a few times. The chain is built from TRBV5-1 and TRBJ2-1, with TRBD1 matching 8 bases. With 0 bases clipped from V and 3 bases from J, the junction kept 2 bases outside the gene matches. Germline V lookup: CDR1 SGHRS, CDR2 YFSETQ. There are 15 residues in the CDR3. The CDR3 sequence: CASSLEDRDYNEQFF. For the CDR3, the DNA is TGCGCCAGCAGCTTGGAGGACAGGGACTACAATGAGCAGTTCTTC.